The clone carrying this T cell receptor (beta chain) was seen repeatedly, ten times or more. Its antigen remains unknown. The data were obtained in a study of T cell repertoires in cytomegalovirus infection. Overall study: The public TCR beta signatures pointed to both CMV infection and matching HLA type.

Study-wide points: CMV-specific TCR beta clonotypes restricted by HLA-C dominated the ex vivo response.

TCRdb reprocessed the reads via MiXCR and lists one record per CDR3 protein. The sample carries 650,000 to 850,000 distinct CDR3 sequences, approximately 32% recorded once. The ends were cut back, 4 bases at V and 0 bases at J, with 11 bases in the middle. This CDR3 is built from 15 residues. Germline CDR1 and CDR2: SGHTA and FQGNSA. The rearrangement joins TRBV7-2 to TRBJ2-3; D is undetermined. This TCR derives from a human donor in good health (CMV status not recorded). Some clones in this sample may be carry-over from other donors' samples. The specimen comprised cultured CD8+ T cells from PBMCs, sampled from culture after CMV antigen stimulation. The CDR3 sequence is CASSSHYLSTDTQYF. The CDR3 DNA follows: TGTGCCAGCAGCTCCCATTATCTTAGCACAGATACGCAGTATTTT.